The 30 T cell receptor beta chains in this list originate from one sample, sequenced in a study of T cell responses to AZD1222 COVID-19 vaccine. Sequencing was performed with immunoSEQ multiplex PCR; in TCRdb, only in-frame clones are kept and a portion is missing. The sample has 120,000 to 150,000 clones, approximately 88% seen once; the top ten hold about 16%. Source: peripheral blood, taken on day 0 of AZD1222 vaccination. All receptors come from an adult in good health.

The genes are TRBV11-2 and TRBJ1-1, with unresolved D. V was pared by 2 bases and J by 3 bases, with 7 bases between. The CDR3 contains 13 residues. Germline V gene sequence: CDR1 SGHAT, CDR2 FQNNGV. The CDR3 sequence is CASSLSLHTEAFF. DNA of the CDR3: TGTGCCAGCAGCTTAAGCTTGCACACTGAAGCTTTCTTT.

The V and J genes are TRBV24-1 and TRBJ1-2, with D unresolved. The V end was cut by 4 bases, the J end by 8 bases, with 16 bases between. Looked up from germline, CDR1 is KGHDR and CDR2 is SFDVKD. The CDR3 sequence is 14 residues long. The chain's CDR3 is CATSDQLDWHGYTF. The CDR3 coding sequence is TGTGCCACCAGTGACCAACTAGACTGGCACGGCTACACCTTC.

J is TRBJ1-2 and V is TRBV4-1; D unclear. The V gene's germline CDR1 is MGHRA and CDR2 YSYEKL. CDR3 length: 14 residues. Trimming cost V 1 base and J 8 bases, with 14 bases left between them. CDR3 amino acids: CASSQASYDGGYTF. CDR3 DNA: TGCGCCAGCAGCCAAGCAAGTTACGACGGAGGCTACACCTTC.

CDR3 protein: CASSLDPSASSGNTIYF. The CDR3 DNA follows: TGTGCCAGCAGCTTAGATCCGTCAGCTAGCTCTGGAAACACCATATATTTT. The chain uses TRBV11-2 and TRBJ1-3; D not resolved. The CDR3 has 17 residues. Trimming pared 0 bases from V and 0 bases from J, leaving 12 bases between. Looked up from germline, CDR1 is SGHAT and CDR2 is FQNNGV.

This sequence joins TRBV7-3 and TRBJ2-2; possibly TRBD1 for D (6 bases). V lost 5 bases to trimming and J lost 1 base, with 8 bases between them. CDR3 length: 14 amino acids. CDR1 SGHTA and CDR2 FQGTGA come from the germline V gene. The CDR3 bases are TGTGCCAGCAGCCTCAGGGGGAACACCGGGGAGCTGTTTTTT. This sequence encodes CASSLRGNTGELFF.

V is TRBV5-1 and J is TRBJ1-4; D might be TRBD1 (5 bases). Trimming stripped 4 bases from V and 8 bases from J, with 15 bases between. CDR1 is SGHRS and CDR2 is YFSETQ in the germline V gene. This CDR3 is built from 14 residues. In nucleotides, the CDR3 is TGCGCCAGCAGCCGGGACCTAGGCGGGGAAAAACTGTTTTTT. This encodes CASSRDLGGEKLFF.

This clone was observed a single time. This chain joins TRBV5-1 and TRBJ2-7, with a weak D call TRBD1 (6 bases). The V and J ends lost 2 bases and 5 bases respectively, with 17 bases between them. This CDR3 has 15 residues. Germline-derived CDR1 and CDR2 are SGHRS and YFSETQ. The chain's CDR3 is CASSFGKGVLDEQYF. CDR3 DNA sequence: TGCGCCAGCAGCTTTGGTAAGGGGGTTCTCGACGAGCAGTACTTC.

This clone was detected only once. The rearrangement uses TRBV28 and TRBJ2-5; possibly TRBD1 for D (5 bases). There are 17 residues in the CDR3. The germline V gene encodes CDR1 MDHEN and CDR2 SYDVKM. Deletions cut 4 bases from V and 10 bases from J, with 28 bases between. CDR3 sequence: CASSSSTSRARVDSQYF. DNA of the CDR3: TGTGCCAGCAGTTCATCGACCTCCAGGGCACGGGTTGATAGCCAGTACTTC.

This chain links TRBV7-3 with TRBJ1-1; 8 bases align to TRBD1. CDR1 SGHTA and CDR2 FQGTGA come from the germline V gene. The CDR3 covers 14 residues. V was pared by 5 bases and J by 4 bases, with 6 bases of the junction left unmatched. CDR3: CASSPQGGITEAFF. The CDR3 bases are TGTGCCAGCAGCCCACAGGGGGGTATCACTGAAGCTTTCTTT.

V gene TRBV29-1 combines with J gene TRBJ1-1; no reliable D call. The CDR3 has 14 residues. From germline, CDR1 is SQVTM and CDR2 ANQGSEA. Trimming shortened V by 3 bases and J by 7 bases, and 18 bases separated the two germline ends. CDR3 coding DNA: TGCAGCGTTGATTCATTCGGCACAGTCCTTGAAGCTTTCTTT. Translating it yields CSVDSFGTVLEAFF.

J is TRBJ1-6 and V is TRBV6-5; a weak D match, TRBD1 (6 bases). The CDR3 consists of 14 residues. With 2 bases removed from V and 7 bases from J, the gap between germline ends came to 9 bases. Germline V gene lookup returns CDR1 MNHEY and CDR2 SVGAGI. CDR3 sequence (DNA): TGTGCCAGCAGTTACGGGGGCGGAAATTCACCCCTCCACTTT. Amino acid sequence: CASSYGGGNSPLHF.

CDR3 amino acids: CASRETGVGELFF. CDR3 sequence (DNA): TGTGCCAGCAGGGAGACAGGGGTCGGGGAGCTGTTTTTT. This chain joins TRBV2 and TRBJ2-2; 8 bases align to TRBD1. V was pared by 6 bases and J by 7 bases, with 4 bases of the junction left unmatched. CDR3 length: 13 amino acids. The germline CDR1 and CDR2 sequences are SNHLY and FYNNEI.

This chain uses TRBV6-4 with TRBJ1-2, with a weak D call TRBD1 (5 bases). This CDR3 spans 14 amino acids. Trimming took off 8 bases at V and 1 base at J, with 14 bases between the two ends. Looked up from germline, CDR1 is MRHNA and CDR2 is SNTAGT. CDR3 protein: CASPDSLLNYGYTF. CDR3 sequence (DNA): TGTGCCAGCCCCGACAGCTTGCTTAACTATGGCTACACCTTC.

The chain's CDR3 is CASSLGQNNEQFF. DNA of the CDR3: TGTGCCAGCAGCTTAGGGCAGAACAATGAGCAGTTCTTC. The chain carries TRBV7-3 and TRBJ2-1, with D uncertain. V was shortened by 2 bases and J by 5 bases, with 7 bases between the two germline ends. Germline V gene data show CDR1 as SGHTA and CDR2 as FQGTGA. CDR3 size: 13 residues. Using reference TRBV7-3 and TRBJ2-1 for the parts outside the CDR3, the full variable domain is GAGVSQTPSNKVTEKGKYVELRCDPISGHTALYWYRQSLGQGPEFLIYFQGTGAADDSGLPNDRFFAVRPEGSVSTLKIQRTERGDSAVYLCASSLGQNNEQFFGPGTRLTVL.

The rearrangement joins TRBV5-1 to TRBJ1-2, with 9 bases identical to TRBD1. This CDR3 is built from 15 residues. V shed 5 bases, J shed 7 bases, and the junction held 12 bases outside the gene matches. Germline loops: CDR1 SGHRS, CDR2 YFSETQ. The CDR3 region is CASSRNRDRDGGYTF. CDR3 bases: TGCGCCAGCAGTCGGAACCGGGACAGGGACGGTGGCTACACCTTC.

The chain combines TRBV5-6 with TRBJ1-6; TRBD1 matches at 7 bases. Germline values: CDR1 SGHDT, CDR2 YYEEEE. This CDR3 is 15 amino acids long. The V and J ends lost 0 bases and 6 bases, in that order; junction bases with no gene match: 3. CDR3 in amino acids: CASSLGQGFNSPLHF. In nucleotides, the CDR3 is TGTGCCAGCAGCTTGGGACAGGGCTTTAATTCACCCCTCCACTTT.

The rearrangement joins TRBV19 to TRBJ2-5, with TRBD1 as a possible D gene (7 bases). Germline CDR1 is LNHDA and CDR2 is SQIVND (reference sequence). The germline V and J ends were trimmed by 3 bases and 1 base, with 12 bases remaining between them. This CDR3 spans 15 amino acids. The CDR3 sequence: CASSIRGDSQETQYF. In DNA form, the CDR3 reads TGTGCCAGTAGTATTAGGGGGGACAGCCAAGAGACCCAGTACTTC.

This chain connects TRBV7-9 to TRBJ2-7; TRBD2 agrees at 9 bases. Trimming at V came to 6 bases and at J to 5 bases, leaving 11 bases not matched to a gene. The CDR3 is made up of 15 amino acids. CDR1 and CDR2 from the germline V gene are SEHNR and FQNEAQ (reference sequence). The CDR3 DNA reads TGTGCCAGCAGTGTAATTGGGACTAGCTTCGACGAGCAGTACTTC. This translates into CASSVIGTSFDEQYF.

V and J are TRBV3-1 (or the pseudogene TRBV3-2) and TRBJ2-2; 8 positions match TRBD2. The CDR3 is made up of 18 amino acids. Germline V gives CDR1 LGHDT, CDR2 YNNKEL (reference sequence). The junction had 11 bases not matched to a gene; V was cut back by 3 bases and J by 2 bases. The CDR3 here is CASSQGLLSGGNTGELFF. The DNA of the CDR3 is TGTGCCAGCAGCCAGGGGCTTTTGAGCGGGGGCAACACCGGGGAGCTGTTTTTT.

The V call is TRBV6-4, the J call TRBJ2-3; D remains unclear. With 2 bases removed from V and 0 bases from J, the gap between germline ends came to 6 bases. The germline V gene encodes CDR1 MRHNA and CDR2 SNTAGT. The CDR3 sequence is 14 residues long. CDR3 coding DNA: TGTGCCAGCAGTGACCGCCCAAGCACAGATACGCAGTATTTT. This sequence encodes CASSDRPSTDTQYF.

The gene calls are TRBV7-2 and TRBJ1-4; 7 bases match TRBD1. Germline CDR1 SGHTA, CDR2 FQGNSA. The CDR3 covers 15 residues. The junction had 6 bases not matched to a gene; V was cut back by 6 bases and J by 2 bases. The CDR3 region is CASSRSTGTNEKLFF. As DNA, the CDR3 is TGTGCCAGCAGTCGATCGACAGGGACTAATGAAAAACTGTTTTTT.

This clone was detected only once. This same CDR3 is encoded by further DNA sequences in the sample. The chain links TRBV5-1 to TRBJ2-3, with TRBD2 matching over 7 bases. Germline CDR1 SGHRS, CDR2 YFSETQ. The V and J ends lost 2 bases and 1 base, in that order; junction bases with no gene match: 7. The length of the CDR3 is 16 residues. In DNA form, the CDR3 reads TGCGCCAGCAGCTTTTCCCTGGCGGGGGGCACAGATACGCAGTATTTT. This translates into CASSFSLAGGTDTQYF.

This clone was found a few times. This sequence joins TRBV12-3 or TRBV12-4 and TRBJ1-3; D is perhaps TRBD1 (6 bases). This CDR3 contains 13 residues. V dropped 5 bases and J dropped 2 bases, with 7 bases sitting between them. The CDR3 coding sequence is TGTGCCAGCAGTGGGGGCACTGGAAACACCATATATTTT. Translating it yields CASSGGTGNTIYF.

The rearrangement joins TRBV12-5 to TRBJ1-5; a possible D gene is TRBD1 (6 bases). The germline gives CDR1 LGHNT, CDR2 FRNRAP. The CDR3 is 17 amino acids. The germline V and J ends were trimmed by 0 bases and 2 bases, with 14 bases remaining between them. DNA of the CDR3: TGTGCTAGTGGTTTGGTCTCCGGGGGCCGGGGCAATCAGCCCCAGCATTTT. Encoded protein: CASGLVSGGRGNQPQHF.

This chain uses TRBV28 with TRBJ1-5; no firm D call. V was trimmed by 9 bases and J by 1 base, leaving 7 bases between them. From germline, CDR1 is MDHEN and CDR2 SYDVKM. This CDR3 is built from 12 residues. The DNA of the CDR3 is TGTGCCAGTCAGGTGAGCAATCAGCCCCAGCATTTT. It encodes CASQVSNQPQHF.

The chain recombines TRBV19 with TRBJ2-2; D could derive from TRBD1 or TRBD2 (5 bases each). This CDR3 is 15 amino acids long. Per germline, CDR1 LNHDA and CDR2 SQIVND (reference sequence). The ends were cut back, 5 bases at V and 0 bases at J, with 10 bases in the middle. The CDR3 nucleotides are TGTGCCAGTAGTGAGGGGCTGGCGAACACCGGGGAGCTGTTTTTT. Translated: CASSEGLANTGELFF. The full variable domain, rest sourced from reference TRBV19 and TRBJ2-2, is DGGITQSPKYLFRKEGQNVTLSCEQNLNHDAMYWYRQDPGQGLRLIYYSQIVNDFQKGDIAEGYSVSREKKESFPLTVTSAQKNPTAFYLCASSEGLANTGELFFGEGSRLTVL.

The chain employs TRBV7-9 and TRBJ1-1; D possibly corresponds to TRBD1 (5 bases). V was shortened by 8 bases and J by 0 bases, with 13 bases between the two germline ends. The CDR3 has 14 amino acids. Germline lookup yields CDR1 SEHNR and CDR2 FQNEAQ (reference sequence). The CDR3 protein is CASGGVVMNTEAFF. CDR3 sequence (DNA): TGTGCCAGCGGGGGGGTCGTAATGAACACTGAAGCTTTCTTT.

The V call is TRBV3-1 (or the pseudogene TRBV3-2), the J call TRBJ1-6; D gene ambiguous. The CDR3 has 12 amino acids. Germline-derived CDR1 and CDR2 are LGHDT and YNNKEL (reference sequence). V shed 1 base and J shed 9 bases, with 4 bases lying between them. CDR3 bases: TGTGCCAGCAGCCAAGGACTTTCACCCCTCCACTTT. It codes for CASSQGLSPLHF.

As concerns this clone: The conserved phenylalanine or tryptophan normally closing the CDR3 is absent here, so this likely arose from a read error. The DNA is left out, because the CDR3 cannot be placed on it with certainty; the CDR3 is given as TCRdb lists it. This sequence joins TRBV25-1 and TRBJ2-7. The germline CDR1 and CDR2 sequences are MGHDK and SYGVNS. Both ends counted, the CDR3 spans 10 residues. This CDR3 reads CASSDRRVAL.

This clone was detected only once. This sequence joins TRBV5-8 and TRBJ1-2; D gene unclear. In germline, CDR1 is SGHTS, CDR2 YDEGEE. The CDR3 has 14 amino acids. Trimming took 4 bases from V and 4 from J, leaving 14 bases between them. The chain's CDR3 is CASSRAGKLYGYTF. Written as DNA, the CDR3 is TGTGCCAGCAGCCGGGCTGGCAAACTCTATGGCTACACCTTC.